The entry that follows covers one T cell receptor beta chain sequence. This specimen comes from a study of T cell responses to AZD1222 COVID-19 vaccine. Profiled with immunoSEQ multiplex PCR; TCRdb holds only in-frame clones, not every one. The table has some 120,000 clones, around 92% seen once; the top ten hold approximately 3.1%. The CDR3 is 14 residues long. With 0 bases removed from V and 4 bases from J, the gap between germline ends came to 11 bases. Looked up from germline, CDR1 is SGDLS and CDR2 is YYNGEE. Sequences were derived from peripheral blood, sampled on day 0 of AZD1222 vaccination. This TCR was sampled from an adult in good health. The chain links TRBV9 to TRBJ2-7; tentative D call: TRBD2 (5 bases). The CDR3 bases are TGTGCCAGCAGCGTAGGGGGATCGGGGTACGAGCAGTACTTC. Translation: CASSVGGSGYEQYF.